These 11 T cell receptor beta chains were sequenced from one sample in a study of beta chain features in type 1 diabetes. Reverse transcription of all isolated RNA meant that expressed TCRB transcripts were sequenced. TCRdb's table, derived via immunoSEQ multiplex PCR, lists solely in-frame clones and lacks some. The sample lists 250,000 to 350,000 clones; less than 15% were seen once. The sample comprised central memory CD4+ T cells from blood. The source is a young man in good health.

As for this clone: Additional DNA sequences in this sample encode the identical CDR3. This chain joins TRBV15 and TRBJ2-3; 11 bases are shared with TRBD1. The J segment lost 4 bases and the V segment lost 2 bases, leaving 2 bases of the junction unmatched. CDR3 length: 15 amino acids. CDR1 and CDR2 from the germline V gene are LNHNV and YYDKDF (reference sequence). The CDR3 reads CATSRPGQGADTQYF. CDR3 in DNA: TGTGCCACCAGCAGACCGGGACAGGGGGCAGATACGCAGTATTTT.

This rearrangement joins TRBV6-5 to TRBJ1-5, with D unresolved. This CDR3 region has 13 residues. Germline-derived CDR1 and CDR2 are MNHEY and SVGAGI. V was pared by 6 bases and J by 6 bases, with 12 bases between. CDR3 bases: TGTGCCAGCAGCCCCGGACTGTTTCAGCCCCAGCATTTT. It specifies CASSPGLFQPQHF.

This chain connects TRBV4-1 to TRBJ2-3, with 8 nucleotides matching TRBD2. Germline trimming cut 0 bases from V and 0 bases from J; bases unmatched to any gene: 14. The CDR3 is 20 residues long. The germline gives CDR1 MGHRA, CDR2 YSYEKL. As DNA, the CDR3 is TGCGCCAGCAGCCAAGAGGAGTGGAGCGGGGGCCACCAGAGCACAGATACGCAGTATTTT. Translation: CASSQEEWSGGHQSTDTQYF.

The rearrangement uses TRBV7-7 and TRBJ2-5; TRBD2 agrees at 8 bases. Unmatched junction bases numbered 10, after V lost 5 bases and J lost 5 bases. Germline CDR1 SSHAT, CDR2 FNYEAQ (reference sequence). CDR3 length equals 15 residues. Written as DNA, the CDR3 is TGTGCCAGCAGCCCGACCCTAGCGGGCGGGGAGACCCAGTACTTC. Translating it yields CASSPTLAGGETQYF.

This clone was recorded a few times. V usage is TRBV28 and J usage is TRBJ1-2; 7 bases fit TRBD1. V trimming: 7 bases; J trimming: 6 bases; junction bases outside the gene matches: 8. The CDR3 extends over 13 amino acids. Germline values: CDR1 MDHEN, CDR2 SYDVKM. The CDR3 reads CASTSQGVDGYTF. The CDR3, as DNA: TGTGCCAGCACATCCCAGGGGGTTGATGGCTACACCTTC.

The J gene is TRBJ2-1, the V gene TRBV10-3; TRBD2 matches at 10 bases. Trimming cost V 6 bases and J 1 base; bases outside gene matches: 3. Germline values: CDR1 ENHRY, CDR2 SYGVKD. This CDR3 has 15 residues. DNA of the CDR3: TGTGCCATCAGGGGAGCGGGAGGGTCCTACAATGAGCAGTTCTTC. This encodes CAIRGAGGSYNEQFF.

The table lists this clone with a few counts. The chain has TRBV6-6 and TRBJ1-1; D unresolved. The CDR3 has 10 amino acids. V was cut by 5 bases and J by 9 bases, with 7 bases left in between. CDR1 is MNHNY and CDR2 is SVGAGI in the germline V gene (reference sequence). CDR3 DNA: TGTGCCAGCAGTCAGTATAAAGCTTTCTTT. Its protein is CASSQYKAFF.

DNA for the CDR3: TGCGCCAGCAGCCAAGATCGGCGGGGGCACTCCTACAATGAGCAGTTCTTC. Its protein product is CASSQDRRGHSYNEQFF. The gene calls are TRBV4-3 and TRBJ2-1; perhaps TRBD2 as D (7 bases). V lost 0 bases, J lost 0 bases, and 12 bases lay in between. The germline CDR1 and CDR2 sequences are LGHNA and YSLEER. The CDR3 contains 17 residues.

This clone has at least ten counts. J is TRBJ2-2 and V is TRBV7-9; D possibly corresponds to TRBD1 (6 bases). Germline CDR1 is SEHNR and CDR2 is FQNEAQ (reference sequence). The CDR3 totals 15 residues. Trimming took off 6 bases at V and 3 bases at J, with 14 bases between the two ends. This chain's CDR3 is CASRLSGADTGELFF. Here the CDR3 DNA reads TGTGCCAGCAGACTATCAGGGGCGGACACCGGGGAGCTGTTTTTT.

This rearrangement joins TRBV6-5 to TRBJ1-1, with 8 bases aligning to TRBD1. With V trimmed by 8 bases and J by 6 bases, 14 bases remained unmatched. This CDR3 region has 15 residues. Germline lookup yields CDR1 MNHEY and CDR2 SVGAGI. CDR3 loop: CASGLGTGGSAEAFF. CDR3 DNA sequence: TGTGCCAGCGGCCTCGGGACAGGCGGCTCTGCTGAAGCTTTCTTT.

This clone occurred a few times. The chain combines TRBV2 with TRBJ2-7, with TRBD2 matching 13 bases. Germline-derived CDR1 and CDR2 are SNHLY and FYNNEI. This CDR3 region has 17 residues. V was clipped by 6 bases and J by 2 bases; unmatched bases: 10. The CDR3 is CASRLRTGTSGAYEQYV. CDR3 DNA sequence: TGTGCCAGCAGATTACGAACCGGGACTAGCGGGGCCTACGAGCAGTACGTC.